This paragraph covers one T cell receptor (beta chain) sequence. This sample stems from a study of shared clonotypes between healthy human individuals. The overall study: The study used three CD4 naive, three CD4 memory, two CD8 naive and one CD8 memory plate per donor.

The CDR3 runs to 13 residues. The ends lost 4 bases at V and 8 bases at J; junction bases unmatched: 4. Germline lookup yields CDR1 SNHLY and CDR2 FYNNEI. Method: immunoSEQ multiplex PCR; TCRdb's copy keeps in-frame clones and lacks some. The table includes millions of clones, just over 90% detected once. Recent acute infections and vaccinations were absent in the healthy HIV-negative adult donors. This clonotype was sampled from a man aged 18 to 29 in good health. Sequenced material: naive CD4+ T cells sorted from blood. Subset of the sample: CD45RA+ positively selected. This chain uses TRBV2 with TRBJ2-3; 9 bases match TRBD2. The chain's CDR3 is CASSGAGGVTQYF. CDR3 sequence (DNA): TGTGCCAGCAGTGGGGCGGGAGGGGTTACGCAGTATTTT. Filled out from reference TRBV2 and TRBJ2-3, the complete variable domain reads EPEVTQTPSHQVTQMGQEVILRCVPISNHLYFYWYRQILGQKVEFLVSFYNNEISEKSEIFDDQFSVERPDGSNFTLKIRSTKLEDSAMYFCASSGAGGVTQYFGPGTRLTVL.